Listed below are T cell receptor beta chains from one sample, sequenced in a study of monozygotic twins with inflammatory bowel disease. TCRdb processed the 5' RACE reads again and assigns one entry to each CDR3 protein, with no DNA. The sample table sets out roughly 320,000 distinct CDR3 sequences. The source material was blood. The receptors shown here come from a human donor with ulcerative colitis or Crohn's disease, or a healthy co-twin of an affected twin (not recorded which). The CDR3 runs from the conserved cysteine through the conserved F or W.

V gene	J gene	CDR3 protein
TRBV29-1	TRBJ2-1	CSTPEKASSYNEQFF
TRBV12-3/TRBV12-4	TRBJ1-6	CASSTGTENSPLHF
TRBV5-1	TRBJ2-3	CASSFQGGTDTQYF
TRBV7-2	TRBJ1-2	CASSLFNYGYTF
TRBV27	TRBJ2-1	CASSVQGAAYNEQFF
TRBV6-5	TRBJ2-7	CASRTTGTYEQYF
TRBV20-1	TRBJ1-5	CSARETQGYQPQHF
TRBV29-1	TRBJ1-1	CSVSSVAEAFF
TRBV11-2	TRBJ2-5	CASSKRETQYF
TRBV18	TRBJ2-5	CASSALVGQYQETQYF
TRBV6-2/TRBV6-3	TRBJ2-7	CASTSLRDRELEQYF
TRBV29-1	TRBJ2-2	CSVARGGRAIGELFF
TRBV20-1	TRBJ2-1	CSARTGTEQFF
TRBV7-7	TRBJ2-7	CASSAGTGYYEQYF
TRBV7-8	TRBJ2-5	CASSLVGVEETQYF
TRBV12-3/TRBV12-4	TRBJ2-3	CASSFIGNTDTQYF
TRBV27	TRBJ1-2	CASSLKSAPSLPYGYTF
TRBV12-3/TRBV12-4	TRBJ2-1	CASSPGTGEFF
TRBV7-2	TRBJ2-2	CASSLRGSGSTGELFF
TRBV12-3/TRBV12-4	TRBJ1-5	CASSFQGRGRNQPQHF
TRBV4-3	TRBJ2-3	CASSQDPAGADTQYF
TRBV3-1	TRBJ2-1	CASSLGLGLAGEAYNEQFF
TRBV28	TRBJ1-2	CASRGQSAGGYTF
TRBV20-1	TRBJ2-4	CSAPGLAGESRLAKNIQYF
TRBV27	TRBJ2-7	CASGLTSVTYEQYF
TRBV4-1	TRBJ2-3	CASSRSSSTDTQYF
TRBV11-2	TRBJ2-3	CASSLGRLAGRVPDTQYF
TRBV29-1	TRBJ2-1	CSPWQVYNEQFF
TRBV5-1	TRBJ1-1	CASSHGQATEAFF
TRBV3-1	TRBJ2-3	CASRRGSSTDTQYF
TRBV3-1	TRBJ1-6	CASSQVGQNNSPLHF
TRBV27	TRBJ1-2	CASRDRANYGYTF
TRBV20-1	TRBJ2-2	CSARGHTGELFF
TRBV5-1	TRBJ2-3	CASSLDSKRTDTQYF
TRBV25-1	TRBJ2-7	CASSEDRDPTYEQYF
TRBV7-9	TRBJ2-5	CASSLGRQGGKETQYF
TRBV12-3/TRBV12-4	TRBJ2-3	CASSLEGGTQYF
TRBV7-9	TRBJ2-7	CASSLSRNEQYF
TRBV18	TRBJ2-1	CASSPQGGSYNEQFF
TRBV19	TRBJ2-3	CASSTQARSTDTQYF
TRBV7-3	TRBJ1-2	CASSPGTEPYGYTF
TRBV18	TRBJ1-5	CASSDRTTTGDSNQPQHF
TRBV21-1	TRBJ2-5	CASSKIPGLPRQETQYF
TRBV12-3/TRBV12-4	TRBJ1-4	CASSLAAEGRVKLFF
TRBV6-2/TRBV6-3	TRBJ2-1	CASSLGDLGPNEQFF
TRBV7-2	TRBJ2-7	CASSPDAGQTYEQYF
TRBV12-3/TRBV12-4	TRBJ2-1	CASTPSGSSYNEQFF
TRBV19	TRBJ2-1	CATDPSGGAYNEQFF
TRBV20-1	TRBJ1-2	CSASRAAVEYGYTF
TRBV5-1	TRBJ2-1	CASSTWGAGGGNEQFF
TRBV7-3	TRBJ2-3	CASSPHTWRGAISDTQYF
TRBV7-9	TRBJ2-2	CASRLPGGTGELFF
TRBV6-1	TRBJ1-5	CASSDGTARNQPQHF